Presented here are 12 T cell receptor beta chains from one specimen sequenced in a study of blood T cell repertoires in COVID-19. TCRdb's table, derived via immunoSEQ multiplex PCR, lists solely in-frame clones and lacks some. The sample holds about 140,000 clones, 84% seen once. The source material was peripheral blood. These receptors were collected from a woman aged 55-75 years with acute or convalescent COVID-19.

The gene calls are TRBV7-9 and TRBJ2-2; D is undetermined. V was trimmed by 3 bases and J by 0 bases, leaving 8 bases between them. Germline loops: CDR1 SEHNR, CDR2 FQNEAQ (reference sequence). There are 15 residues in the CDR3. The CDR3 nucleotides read TGTGCCAGCAGCTTTAGGCAGGCGAACACCGGGGAGCTGTTTTTT. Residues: CASSFRQANTGELFF.

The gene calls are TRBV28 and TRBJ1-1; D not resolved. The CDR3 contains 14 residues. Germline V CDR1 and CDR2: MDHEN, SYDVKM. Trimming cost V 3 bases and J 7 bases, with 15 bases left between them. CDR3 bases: TGTGCCAGCAGTTTGGGGAGAGGAGGGCGTGAAGCTTTCTTT. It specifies CASSLGRGGREAFF.

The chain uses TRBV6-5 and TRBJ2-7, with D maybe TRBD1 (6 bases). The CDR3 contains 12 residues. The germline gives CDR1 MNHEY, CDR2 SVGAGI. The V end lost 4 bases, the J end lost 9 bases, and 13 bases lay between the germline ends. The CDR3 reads CASSSQGTGQYF. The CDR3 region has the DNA TGTGCCAGCAGTTCACAGGGAACGGGGCAGTACTTC.

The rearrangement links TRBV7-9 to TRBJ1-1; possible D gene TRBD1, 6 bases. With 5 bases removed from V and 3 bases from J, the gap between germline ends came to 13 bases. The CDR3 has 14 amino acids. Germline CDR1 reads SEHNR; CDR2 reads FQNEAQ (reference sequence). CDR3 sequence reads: CASSGARTDTEAFF. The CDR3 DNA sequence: TGTGCCAGCAGCGGAGCTCGGACAGACACTGAAGCTTTCTTT.

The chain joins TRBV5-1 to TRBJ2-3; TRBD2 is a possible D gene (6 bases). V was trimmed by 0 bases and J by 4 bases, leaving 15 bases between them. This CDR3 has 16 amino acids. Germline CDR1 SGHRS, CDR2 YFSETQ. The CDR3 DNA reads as TGCGCCAGCAGCTTGGATCCAGCCGGGAGATCAGATACGCAGTATTTT. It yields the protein CASSLDPAGRSDTQYF.

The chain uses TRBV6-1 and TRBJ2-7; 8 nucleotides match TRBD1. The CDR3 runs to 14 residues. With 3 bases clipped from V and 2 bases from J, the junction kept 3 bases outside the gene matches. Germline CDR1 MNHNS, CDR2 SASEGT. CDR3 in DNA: TGTGCCAGCAGTGACGGGACAGGCACCTACGAGCAGTACTTC. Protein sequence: CASSDGTGTYEQYF.

The CDR3 coding sequence is TGTGCCAGCAGCGGACAGGTCAATCAGCCCCAGCATTTT. It translates to CASSGQVNQPQHF. The J gene is TRBJ1-5, the V gene TRBV7-2; 7 bases align to TRBD1. The V gene's germline CDR1 is SGHTA and CDR2 FQGNSA. V dropped 5 bases and J dropped 3; count of bases not matched to a gene: 1. The CDR3 covers 13 residues.

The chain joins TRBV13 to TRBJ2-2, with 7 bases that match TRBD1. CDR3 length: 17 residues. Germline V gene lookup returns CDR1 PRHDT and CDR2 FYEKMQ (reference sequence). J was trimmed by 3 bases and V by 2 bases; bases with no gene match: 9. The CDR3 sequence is CASSLRDREWDTGELFF. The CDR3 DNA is TGTGCCAGCAGCTTAAGAGACAGGGAATGGGACACCGGGGAGCTGTTTTTT.

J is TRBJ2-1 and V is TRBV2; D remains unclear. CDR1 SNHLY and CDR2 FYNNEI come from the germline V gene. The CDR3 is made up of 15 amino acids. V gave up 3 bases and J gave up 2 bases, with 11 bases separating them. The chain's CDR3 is CASSDPGLAYNEQFF. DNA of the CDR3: TGTGCCAGCAGTGACCCGGGTTTGGCCTACAATGAGCAGTTCTTC. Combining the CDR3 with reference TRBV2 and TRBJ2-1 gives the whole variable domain EPEVTQTPSHQVTQMGQEVILRCVPISNHLYFYWYRQILGQKVEFLVSFYNNEISEKSEIFDDQFSVERPDGSNFTLKIRSTKLEDSAMYFCASSDPGLAYNEQFFGPGTRLTVL.

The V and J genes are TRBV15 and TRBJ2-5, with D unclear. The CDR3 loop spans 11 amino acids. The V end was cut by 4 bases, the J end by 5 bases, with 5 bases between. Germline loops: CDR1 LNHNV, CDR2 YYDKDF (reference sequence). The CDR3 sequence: CATSKQETQYF. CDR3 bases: TGTGCCACCAGCAAACAGGAGACCCAGTACTTC.

The CDR3 protein is CASSLSRGNEKLFF. The DNA of the CDR3 is TGTGCCAGCAGTTTATCCCGGGGGAATGAAAAACTGTTTTTT. J is TRBJ1-4 and V is TRBV27, with D tentatively TRBD1 (5 bases). Germline loops: CDR1 MNHEY, CDR2 SMNVEV (reference sequence). V shed 0 bases and J shed 5 bases, with 7 bases lying between them. CDR3 size: 14 residues. The variable domain in full, with the rest retrieved from reference TRBV27 and TRBJ1-4, is EAQVTQNPRYLITVTGKKLTVTCSQNMNHEYMSWYRQDPGLGLRQIYYSMNVEVTDKGDVPEGYKVSRKEKRNFPLILESPSPNQTSLYFCASSLSRGNEKLFFGSGTQLSVL.

CDR3 coding DNA: TGTGCCAGCAATAATCGAGGGTACGGCAATCAGCCCCAGCATTTT. Translated, it gives CASNNRGYGNQPQHF. This chain joins TRBV28 and TRBJ1-5; D ambiguous. The V gene lost 7 bases and the J gene lost 2 bases, with 15 bases spanning the gap. In germline, CDR1 is MDHEN, CDR2 SYDVKM. CDR3 size: 15 residues.